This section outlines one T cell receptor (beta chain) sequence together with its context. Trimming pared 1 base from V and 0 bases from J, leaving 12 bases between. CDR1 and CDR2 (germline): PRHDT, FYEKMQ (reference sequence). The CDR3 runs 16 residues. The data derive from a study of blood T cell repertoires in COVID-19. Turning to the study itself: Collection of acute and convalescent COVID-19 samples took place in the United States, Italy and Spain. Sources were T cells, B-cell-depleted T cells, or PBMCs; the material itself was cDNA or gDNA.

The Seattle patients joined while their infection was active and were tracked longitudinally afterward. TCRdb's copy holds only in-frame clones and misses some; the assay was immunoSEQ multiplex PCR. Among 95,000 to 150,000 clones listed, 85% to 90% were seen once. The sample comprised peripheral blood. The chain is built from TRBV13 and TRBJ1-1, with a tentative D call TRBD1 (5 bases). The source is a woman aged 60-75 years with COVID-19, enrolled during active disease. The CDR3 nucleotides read TGTGCCAGCAGCTTAGCCACAGGCTTTTTGAACACTGAAGCTTTCTTT. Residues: CASSLATGFLNTEAFF.